Reported below is one T cell receptor (beta chain). The entry originates in a study of T-cell reconstitution after alpha-beta-depleted transplantation in children. V gave up 1 base and J gave up 6 bases, with 11 bases separating them. Germline V gene sequence: CDR1 SGHVS, CDR2 FNYEAQ. The CDR3 contains 14 residues. TCRbeta library construction was performed incorporating unique molecular identifiers. A single record per CDR3 protein comes from TCRdb applying MiXCR to the PCR reads. Of almost 400,000 distinct CDR3 sequences listed, approximately 20% are singletons. This clonotype was obtained from a human donor who donated a stem cell graft to a child with acute myeloid leukemia. The sequencing here drew on PBMCs from the stem cell graft donor, taken from the stem cell graft. This chain uses TRBV7-6 with TRBJ2-3; D is uncertain. CDR3 amino acids: CASSLGASVDTQYF. The CDR3 coding sequence is TGTGCCAGCAGCTTAGGGGCCTCGGTGGATACGCAGTATTTT.